This T cell receptor (beta chain) was captured by sequencing in a study of blood T cell repertoires in COVID-19 (dated by TCRdb to 2020 to 2021). Broadly, across the study: Samples from collaborators originated in the United States, Italy and Spain and spanned both the acute and convalescent phases of COVID-19. The prospective study material was composed of cDNA or gDNA derived from T cells, B-cell-depleted T cells, or PBMCs. Subjects who had been exposed to COVID-19, were actively infected with it, or had recovered from it provided the deeply sampled blood TCRbeta repertoires that made up the dataset. The repertoires were released in a freely available public database intended as a resource for research on the immune response to SARS-CoV-2. The samples were drawn from two sources: the first 160 participants of the ongoing ImmuneRACE study, and fewer than 1,500 subjects contributed by 6 global collaborators. Sample metadata almost always included a de-identified subject ID, COVID-19 status, age in years and sex. HLA class I and class II types, where available, came from metadata supplied by the sample provider rather than from assay-based typing.

Enrolling through a virtual design, the prospective study's participants ranged in age from roughly 18 to 100 years and lived across 24 United States geographic areas. In the prospective study, cohorts were assigned on the basis of participant-reported clinical history obtained from a screening survey and a study questionnaire. Recovered participants in ImmuneRACE Cohort 3 were defined as having two consecutive negative NP/OP PCR tests, clearance from a healthcare professional, or resolution of symptoms. In the prospective study, mobile phlebotomists collected whole blood, serum and a nasopharyngeal or oropharyngeal swab from each participant. Additional blood draws and questionnaires over an approximately 2-month period could optionally be provided by prospective study participants. Prospective study blood samples were shipped either frozen or at room temperature before DNA extraction. The immunoSEQ Assay, a bias-controlled multiplex PCR, was used to amplify TCRbeta CDR3 regions from genomic DNA. The study's own analysis went as follows. The number of nucleated cells in each sample was estimated by amplification of reference gene primers within the assay. To quantify the absolute abundance of each unique TCRbeta CDR3 rearrangement, sequence reads were collapsed and filtered. Productive Simpson clonality was computed per sample as the square root of Simpson's diversity index over productive rearrangements. TCRdb's version of the immuneACCESS table is confined to in-frame rearrangements and falls short of the full clone set. An unresolved V gene accounts for under half of the shortfall where checked; the remainder is of unknown origin. The V and J calls and clone size come from that table; D and trimming were worked out from the DNA. The sample has around 300,000 clones on record, 88% of them singletons. 0.75% to 1% of the sample is held by the ten biggest clonotypes.

Summary of the overall study and its limitations: How much clinical and demographic metadata was included differed by source and by participant, and the metadata was provided uncurated.

As regards this clone: Its antigen remains unidentified. No much larger clone exists at a distance of one base, and base qualities are not known.

This receptor was taken from a woman in her thirties who had recovered from COVID-19. The sample consisted of PBMCs or T cells enriched from blood (not recorded which).

The CDR3 has the sequence CASSLIGTASRSNYGYTF. The sequenced DNA: TGTGCCAGCAGCTTAATTGGGACAGCCTCTCGCTCTAACTATGGCTACACCTTC. The V and J genes are TRBV11-2 and TRBJ1-2, and 7 junctional nucleotides match TRBD1. Reading the germline V gene gives CDR1 SGHAT and CDR2 FQNNGV. The CDR3 contains 18 residues, cysteine and phenylalanine counted. Here the CDR3 DNA is all that survives: 54 bases in frame from base 1. From V the trimming removes 2 bases and from J it removes 0 bases, while the gene matches leave 12 bases of the junction unaccounted for.